One T cell receptor beta chain is described in this entry. Its antigen is unidentified. The sample comes from a study of T cell repertoires in cytomegalovirus infection. Study-level background: The study used recently identified HLA-C-restricted and well-studied HLA-B-restricted CMV epitopes. General study findings and limits: The ex vivo response showed dominance by HLA-C-restricted CMV-specific TCR beta clonotypes.

Germline CDR1 is SGHVS and CDR2 is FQNEAQ. V lost 2 bases and J 0 bases, leaving 10 bases between the germline ends. The CDR3 totals 16 residues. TCRdb re-derived calls from the reads in MiXCR, one entry per CDR3 protein. Among approximately 350,000 distinct CDR3 sequences, about a third were seen once, and the ten largest hold less than 15%. Sample: cultured PBMCs, taken from culture after CMV antigen stimulation. The chain recombines TRBV7-8 with TRBJ1-4; D ambiguous. The sequence derives from a human donor in good health (CMV status not recorded). Some clones in this sample may be carry-over from other donors' samples. The CDR3 protein is CASSLRLPATNEKLFF. CDR3 in DNA: TGTGCCAGCAGCTTACGTCTCCCTGCAACTAATGAAAAACTGTTTTTT.